The 15 T cell receptor beta chains in this list originate from one sample, sequenced in a study of shared T cell receptors in the human thymus. Clones were read by immunoSEQ multiplex PCR, and TCRdb kept only the in-frame ones, dropping some. The table lists hundreds of thousands of clones, over 75% of them singletons. These records were also assigned to another study, of human thymus T cells.

Input material: thymocytes. All receptors come from a boy in the first two years of life with a congenital heart defect.

This clone was detected a few times. This chain connects TRBV10-2 to TRBJ1-5; weak D call: TRBD1 (5 bases). The CDR3 covers 15 residues. The V gene's germline CDR1 is WSHSY and CDR2 SAAADI. Trimming cost V 3 bases and J 5 bases, with 14 bases left between them. The CDR3 region is CASSERFRGDQPQHF. CDR3 sequence (DNA): TGCGCCAGCAGTGAAAGGTTTAGGGGCGATCAGCCCCAGCATTTT.

The CDR3 sequence is CASSGLADHNEQFF. The CDR3 bases are TGTGCCAGCAGCGGACTAGCGGACCACAATGAGCAGTTCTTC. The rearrangement uses TRBV28 and TRBJ2-1, with TRBD2 identical over 10 bases. The germline V gene has CDR1 MDHEN and CDR2 SYDVKM. The CDR3 is made up of 14 amino acids. V lost 6 bases and J lost 5; bases outside the gene matches: 4. The variable domain in full, completed from reference TRBV28 and TRBJ2-1, reads DVKVTQSSRYLVKRTGEKVFLECVQDMDHENMFWYRQDPGLGLRLIYFSYDVKMKEKGDIPEGYSVSREKKERFSLILESASTNQTSMYLCASSGLADHNEQFFGPGTRLTVL.

Here the CDR3 DNA reads TGCGCCAGCAGCCAGGAACCTCTAGCTCCCGATGCCTACGAGCAGTACTTC. Translated: CASSQEPLAPDAYEQYF. This chain uses TRBV4-3 with TRBJ2-7; a possible D gene is TRBD2 (5 bases). The CDR3 runs 17 residues. Trimming removed 3 bases from V and 2 bases from J, with 20 bases in between. Germline V gene lookup returns CDR1 LGHNA and CDR2 YSLEER.

The chain combines TRBV13 with TRBJ1-1; D ambiguous. V lost 3 bases to trimming and J lost 1 base, with 9 bases between them. Per the germline V gene, CDR1 is PRHDT and CDR2 is FYEKMQ (reference sequence). This CDR3 region has 14 residues. CDR3 sequence: CASSLREKNTEAFF. For the CDR3, the DNA is TGTGCCAGCAGCTTGAGGGAGAAGAACACTGAAGCTTTCTTT.

This clone was counted only a few times. The chain combines TRBV29-1 with TRBJ2-3; 9 nucleotides match TRBD2. The V gene's germline CDR1 is SQVTM and CDR2 ANQGSEA. The CDR3 runs 15 residues. Trimming cost V 7 bases and J 5 bases; bases outside gene matches: 13. CDR3 sequence reads: CSATPGLARQDTQYF. DNA for the CDR3: TGCAGCGCCACTCCGGGACTAGCCCGACAAGATACGCAGTATTTT.

This clone showed up just once. This rearrangement joins TRBV5-1 to TRBJ2-1; D is possibly TRBD2 (6 bases). V lost 1 base, J lost 6 bases, and 20 bases lay in between. Germline CDR1 and CDR2: SGHRS and YFSETQ. This CDR3 contains 17 residues. CDR3 loop: CASSLKCSPGEINEQFF. The CDR3 bases are TGCGCCAGCAGCTTGAAGTGTAGTCCGGGAGAGATCAATGAGCAGTTCTTC.

The rearrangement joins TRBV27 to TRBJ2-1; TRBD2 agrees at 11 bases. V dropped 3 bases and J dropped 10; count of bases not matched to a gene: 14. CDR1 and CDR2 from the germline V gene are MNHEY and SMNVEV (reference sequence). The CDR3 contains 17 residues. The CDR3 region is CASSFVTSGSRRREQFF. The CDR3 nucleotides read TGTGCCAGCAGTTTCGTTACTAGCGGGAGCCGACGTCGCGAGCAGTTCTTC.

The chain couples TRBV6-1 to TRBJ2-7; the D is unclear. Trimming removed 7 bases from V and 0 bases from J, with 13 bases in between. CDR1 is MNHNS, CDR2 SASEGT, per germline. The CDR3 is 14 amino acids. The CDR3 DNA reads as TGTGCCAGCATGGGCCTCCTATACTCCTACGAGCAGTACTTC. This codes for CASMGLLYSYEQYF.

J is TRBJ2-5 and V is TRBV11-2, with 9 bases that match TRBD2. The CDR3 is 16 residues long. Germline V gene sequence: CDR1 SGHAT, CDR2 FQNNGV. The J segment lost 3 bases and the V segment lost 1 base, leaving 6 bases of the junction unmatched. The CDR3 is CASSLVVTSGEETQYF. The CDR3 DNA reads TGTGCCAGCAGCTTAGTAGTGACTAGCGGAGAAGAGACCCAGTACTTC.

V usage is TRBV7-2 and J usage is TRBJ2-1; 9 nucleotides line up with TRBD2. The CDR3 is made up of 16 amino acids. The V and J ends lost 1 base and 1 base, in that order; junction bases with no gene match: 2. Germline values: CDR1 SGHTA, CDR2 FQGNSA. The CDR3 nucleotides read TGTGCCAGCAGCTTAGGTAGCGGGAGTTCCTACAATGAGCAGTTCTTC. Translating it yields CASSLGSGSSYNEQFF.

The chain employs TRBV28 and TRBJ1-5; D unclear. V was cut by 3 bases and J by 9 bases, with 18 bases left in between. Germline CDR1 is MDHEN and CDR2 is SYDVKM. CDR3 length: 15 residues. The CDR3 is CASSFKRRRVRPQHF. Here the CDR3 DNA reads TGTGCCAGCAGTTTCAAGCGGCGTCGAGTTCGGCCCCAGCATTTT.

V is TRBV28 and J is TRBJ2-7; D gene ambiguous. V gave up 5 bases and J gave up 0 bases, with 14 bases separating them. There are 15 residues in the CDR3. Germline values: CDR1 MDHEN, CDR2 SYDVKM. The CDR3 DNA follows: TGTGCCAGCAGTCCCAAGGAGAGATTCTCCTACGAGCAGTACTTC. Its translation: CASSPKERFSYEQYF.

The J gene is TRBJ2-7, the V gene TRBV4-3; D possibly corresponds to TRBD2 (6 bases). This CDR3 is built from 16 residues. V lost 1 base, J lost 1 base, and 14 bases lay in between. Germline V CDR1 and CDR2: LGHNA, YSLEER. The CDR3 sequence: CASSQVGVDYSYEQYF. The DNA for the CDR3 is TGCGCCAGCAGCCAAGTTGGGGTGGACTATTCCTACGAGCAGTACTTC.

The gene calls are TRBV27 and TRBJ1-5, with a tentative D call TRBD1 (6 bases). Germline lookup yields CDR1 MNHEY and CDR2 SMNVEV (reference sequence). The CDR3 contains 13 residues. V lost 6 bases, J lost 4 bases, and 10 bases lay in between. The CDR3 bases are TGTGCCAGCAGACGCGGACAGAATCAGCCCCAGCATTTT. Translated, it gives CASRRGQNQPQHF.

The rearrangement links TRBV28 to TRBJ2-5; D is possibly TRBD2 (5 bases). Trimming cost V 1 base and J 3 bases, with 6 bases left between them. This CDR3 spans 13 amino acids. Germline assignment: CDR1 MDHEN and CDR2 SYDVKM. This CDR3 is CASSLSGKETQYF. The CDR3 bases are TGTGCCAGCAGTTTATCCGGGAAAGAGACCCAGTACTTC.